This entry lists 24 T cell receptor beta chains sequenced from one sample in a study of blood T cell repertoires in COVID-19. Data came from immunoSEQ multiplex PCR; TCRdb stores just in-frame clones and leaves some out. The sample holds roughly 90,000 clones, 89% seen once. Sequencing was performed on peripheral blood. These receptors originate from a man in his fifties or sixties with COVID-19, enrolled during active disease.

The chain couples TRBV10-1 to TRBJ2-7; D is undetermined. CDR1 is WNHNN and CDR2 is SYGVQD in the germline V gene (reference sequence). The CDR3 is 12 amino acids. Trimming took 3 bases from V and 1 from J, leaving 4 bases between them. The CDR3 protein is CASSDGSYEQYF. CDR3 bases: TGCGCCAGCAGTGACGGTTCCTACGAGCAGTACTTC.

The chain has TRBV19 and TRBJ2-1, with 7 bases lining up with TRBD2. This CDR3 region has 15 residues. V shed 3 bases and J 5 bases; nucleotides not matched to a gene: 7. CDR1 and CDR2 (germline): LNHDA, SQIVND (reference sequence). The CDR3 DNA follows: TGTGCCAGTAGTATGGGACTACCGACCAACAATGAGCAGTTCTTC. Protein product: CASSMGLPTNNEQFF.

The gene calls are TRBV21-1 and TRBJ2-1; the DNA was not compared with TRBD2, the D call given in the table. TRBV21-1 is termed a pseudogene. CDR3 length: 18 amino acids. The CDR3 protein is CASSKALAGGVSYNEQFF. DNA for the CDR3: TGTGCCAGCAGCAAAGCCCTAGCGGGGGGTGTTAGCTACAATGAGCAGTTCTTC.

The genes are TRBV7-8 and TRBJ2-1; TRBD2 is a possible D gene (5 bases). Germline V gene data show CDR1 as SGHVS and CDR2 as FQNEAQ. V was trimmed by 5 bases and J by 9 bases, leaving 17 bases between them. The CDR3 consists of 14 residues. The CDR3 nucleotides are TGTGCCAGCAGCCCCGGGAAGTTCCCGGGTGAGCAGTTCTTC. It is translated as CASSPGKFPGEQFF. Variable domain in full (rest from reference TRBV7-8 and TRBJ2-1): GAGVSQSPRYKVAKRGQDVALRCDPISGHVSLFWYQQALGQGPEFLTYFQNEAQLDKSGLPSDRFFAERPEGSVSTLKIQRTQQEDSAVYLCASSPGKFPGEQFFGPGTRLTVL.

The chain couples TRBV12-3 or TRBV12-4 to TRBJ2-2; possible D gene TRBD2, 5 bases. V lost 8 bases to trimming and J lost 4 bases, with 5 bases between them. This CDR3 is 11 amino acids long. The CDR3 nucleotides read TGTGCCAGCGAGGGCACCGGGGAGCTGTTTTTT. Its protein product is CASEGTGELFF.

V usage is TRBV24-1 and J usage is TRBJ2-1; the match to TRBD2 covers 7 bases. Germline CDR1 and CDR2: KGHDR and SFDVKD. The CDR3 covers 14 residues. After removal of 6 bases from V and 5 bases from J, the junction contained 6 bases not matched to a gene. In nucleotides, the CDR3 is TGTGCCACCAGTCTCCAGGGACTACACAATGAGCAGTTCTTC. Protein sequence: CATSLQGLHNEQFF.

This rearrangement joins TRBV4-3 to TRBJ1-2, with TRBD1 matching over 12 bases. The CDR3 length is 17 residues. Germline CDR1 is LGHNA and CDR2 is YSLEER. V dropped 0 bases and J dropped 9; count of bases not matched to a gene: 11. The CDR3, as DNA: TGCGCCAGCAGCCAAGAGCCGCCGGGACAGGGGGCGAGAAGCTACACCTTC. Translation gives CASSQEPPGQGARSYTF.

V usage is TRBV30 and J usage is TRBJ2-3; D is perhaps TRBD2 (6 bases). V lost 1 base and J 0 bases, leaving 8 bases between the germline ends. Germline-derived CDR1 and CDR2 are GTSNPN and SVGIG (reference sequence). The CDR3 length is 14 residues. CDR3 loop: CAWSGGTSTDTQYF. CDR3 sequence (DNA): TGTGCCTGGAGTGGGGGGACTAGCACAGATACGCAGTATTTT.

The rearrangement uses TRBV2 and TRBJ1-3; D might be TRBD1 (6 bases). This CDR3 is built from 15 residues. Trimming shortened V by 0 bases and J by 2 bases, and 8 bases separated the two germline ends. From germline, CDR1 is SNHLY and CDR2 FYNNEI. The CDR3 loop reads CASSEAWTAGNTIYF. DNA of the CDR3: TGTGCCAGCAGTGAAGCGTGGACAGCTGGAAACACCATATATTTT.

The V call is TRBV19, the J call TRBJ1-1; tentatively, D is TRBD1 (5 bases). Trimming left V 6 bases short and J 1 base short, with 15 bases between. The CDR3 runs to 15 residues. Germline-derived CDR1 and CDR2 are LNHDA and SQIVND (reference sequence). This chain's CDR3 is CASSHDRRGNTEAFF. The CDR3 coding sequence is TGTGCCAGTAGCCACGACAGACGAGGGAACACTGAAGCTTTCTTT.

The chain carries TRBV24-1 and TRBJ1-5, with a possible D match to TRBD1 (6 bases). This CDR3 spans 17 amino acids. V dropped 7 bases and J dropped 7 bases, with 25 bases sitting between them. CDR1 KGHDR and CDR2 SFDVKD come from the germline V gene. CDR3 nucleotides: TGTGCCACCAGACACTGGACAGTCGACTGGTTCGCGCAGCCCCAGCATTTT. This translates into CATRHWTVDWFAQPQHF.

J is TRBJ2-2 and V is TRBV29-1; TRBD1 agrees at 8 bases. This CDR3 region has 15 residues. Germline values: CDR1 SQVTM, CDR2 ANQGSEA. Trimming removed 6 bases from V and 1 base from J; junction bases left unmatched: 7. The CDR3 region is CSVATGTGNTGELFF. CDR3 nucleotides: TGCAGCGTCGCCACCGGGACAGGGAACACCGGGGAGCTGTTTTTT.

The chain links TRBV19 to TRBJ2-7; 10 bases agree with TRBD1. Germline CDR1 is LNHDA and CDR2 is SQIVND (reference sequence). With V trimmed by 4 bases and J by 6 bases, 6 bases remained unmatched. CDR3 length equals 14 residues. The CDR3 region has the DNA TGTGCCAGTAGTACGGCGGACAGGGGGGGCGAGCAGTACTTC. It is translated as CASSTADRGGEQYF.

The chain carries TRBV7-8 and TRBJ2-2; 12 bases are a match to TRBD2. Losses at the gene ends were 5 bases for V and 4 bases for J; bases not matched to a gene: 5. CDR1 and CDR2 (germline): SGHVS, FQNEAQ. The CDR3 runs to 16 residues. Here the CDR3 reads CASSPSSGGVTGELFF. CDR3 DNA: TGTGCCAGCAGCCCGTCTAGCGGGGGGGTCACCGGGGAGCTGTTTTTT.

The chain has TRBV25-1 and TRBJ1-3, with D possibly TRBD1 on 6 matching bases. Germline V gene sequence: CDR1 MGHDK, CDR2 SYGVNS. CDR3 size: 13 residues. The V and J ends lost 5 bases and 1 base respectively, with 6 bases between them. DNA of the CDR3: TGTGCCAGCAGTAGGGGGTCTGGAAACACCATATATTTT. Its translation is CASSRGSGNTIYF.

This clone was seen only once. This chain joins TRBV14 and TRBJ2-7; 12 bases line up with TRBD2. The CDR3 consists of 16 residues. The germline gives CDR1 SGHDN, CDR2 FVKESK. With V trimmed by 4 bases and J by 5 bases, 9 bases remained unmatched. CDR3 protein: CASSPLTSGGPDEQYF. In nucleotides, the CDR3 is TGTGCCAGCAGCCCGTTAACTAGCGGGGGGCCGGACGAGCAGTACTTC.

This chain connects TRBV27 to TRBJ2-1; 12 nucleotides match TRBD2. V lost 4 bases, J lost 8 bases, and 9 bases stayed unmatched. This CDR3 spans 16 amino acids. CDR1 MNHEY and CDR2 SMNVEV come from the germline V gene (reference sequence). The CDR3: CASSSRLAGVVDEQFF. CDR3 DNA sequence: TGTGCCAGCAGTTCTCGACTAGCGGGGGTGGTTGATGAGCAGTTCTTC.

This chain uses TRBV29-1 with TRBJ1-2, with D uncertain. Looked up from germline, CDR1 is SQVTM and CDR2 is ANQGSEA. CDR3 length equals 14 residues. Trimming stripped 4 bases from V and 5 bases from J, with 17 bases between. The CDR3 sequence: CSVVLPGNRYGYTF. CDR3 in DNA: TGCAGCGTTGTGTTACCGGGGAATCGGTATGGCTACACCTTC.

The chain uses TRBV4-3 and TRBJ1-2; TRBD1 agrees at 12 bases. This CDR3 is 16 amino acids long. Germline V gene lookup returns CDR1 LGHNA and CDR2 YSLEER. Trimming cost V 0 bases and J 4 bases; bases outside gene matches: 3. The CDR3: CASSQDGTGGAYGYTF. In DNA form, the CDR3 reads TGCGCCAGCAGCCAAGACGGGACAGGGGGCGCCTATGGCTACACCTTC.

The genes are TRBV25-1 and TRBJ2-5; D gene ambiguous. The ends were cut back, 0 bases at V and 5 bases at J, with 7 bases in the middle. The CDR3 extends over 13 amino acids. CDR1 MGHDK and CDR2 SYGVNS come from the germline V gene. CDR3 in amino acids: CASSEYIAETQYF. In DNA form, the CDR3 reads TGTGCCAGCAGTGAATATATCGCGGAGACCCAGTACTTC.

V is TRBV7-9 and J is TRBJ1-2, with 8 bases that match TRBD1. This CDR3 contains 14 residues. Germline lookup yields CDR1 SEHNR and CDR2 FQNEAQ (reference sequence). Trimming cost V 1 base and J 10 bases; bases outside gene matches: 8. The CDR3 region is CASSLGGTGTHYTF. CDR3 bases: TGTGCCAGCAGCTTAGGGGGGACAGGTACCCACTACACCTTC. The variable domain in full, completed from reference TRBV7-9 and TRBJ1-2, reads DTGVSQNPRHKITKRGQNVTFRCDPISEHNRLYWYRQTLGQGPEFLTYFQNEAQLEKSRLLSDRFSAERPKGSFSTLEIQRTEQGDSAMYLCASSLGGTGTHYTFGSGTRLTVV.

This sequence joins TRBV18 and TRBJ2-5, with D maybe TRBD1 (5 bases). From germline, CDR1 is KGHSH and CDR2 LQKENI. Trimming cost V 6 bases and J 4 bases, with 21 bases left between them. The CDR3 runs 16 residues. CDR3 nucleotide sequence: TGTGCCAGCTCGCGCAACAAGGTTGGGGCCGGAGAGACCCAGTACTTC. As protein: CASSRNKVGAGETQYF.

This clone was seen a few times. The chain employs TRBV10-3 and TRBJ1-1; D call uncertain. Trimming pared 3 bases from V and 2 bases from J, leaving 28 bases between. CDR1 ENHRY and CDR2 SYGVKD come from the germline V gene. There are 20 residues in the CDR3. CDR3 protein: CAISDFKSRGWVAFNTEAFF. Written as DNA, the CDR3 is TGTGCCATCAGTGACTTTAAAAGTAGAGGGTGGGTCGCATTTAACACTGAAGCTTTCTTT.

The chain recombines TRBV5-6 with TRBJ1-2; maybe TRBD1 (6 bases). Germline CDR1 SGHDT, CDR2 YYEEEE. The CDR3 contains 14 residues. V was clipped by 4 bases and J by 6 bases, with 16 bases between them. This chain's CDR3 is CASSGGPGSDGYTF. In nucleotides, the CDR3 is TGTGCCAGCAGCGGGGGCCCCGGGTCAGATGGCTACACCTTC.